This T cell receptor beta chain came from a study of blood T cell repertoires in COVID-19. Study summary: PBMCs, B-cell-depleted T cells, or T cells provided the cDNA or gDNA that made up the material.

This CDR3 region has 13 residues. V was pared by 1 base and J by 5 bases, with 8 bases between. Germline V lookup: CDR1 SGHTA, CDR2 FQGNSA. Methods used by the authors: Amplified reference gene primers provided the basis for estimating nucleated cell counts. Clones were sequenced by immunoSEQ multiplex PCR, and TCRdb holds only the in-frame ones, with some missing. V and J calls plus clone size are reproduced from that table; the DNA served to infer D and trimming. Among about 83,000 clones listed, over 60% were seen once. This clonotype was obtained from an elderly woman with active or convalescent COVID-19. The source material was peripheral blood. The chain carries TRBV7-2 and TRBJ2-5; the D is unclear. CDR3: CASSLGVGETQYF. CDR3 bases: TGTGCCAGCAGCTTAGGTGTCGGGGAGACCCAGTACTTC.